Described below is a single TCR beta chain sequence and its context. Antigen specificity is unknown. RNA transcripts yielded amplified TCR beta CDR3 regions. The primer set for the first-round RT-PCR of the TCR CDR3 was HTBI. Via MiXCR, TCRdb re-called the multiplex PCR reads, giving one row per CDR3 protein. This table holds a few hundred thousand distinct CDR3 sequences, about 16% found once. The data stem from a study of T cells in Graves' hyperthyroidism and ophthalmopathy. Study conclusions and caveats: The majority of expanded thyroid clonotypes above 0.001 also appeared in blood. Ophthalmopathy was distinguished from stable hyperthyroidism by 13 V-J signatures.

Diagnostic assessment was based on clinical symptoms, serum thyroxine and TRAb, thyroid ultrasound and orbital computed tomography. Sampled blood dates from first hyperthyroidism diagnosis, and it precedes any ophthalmopathy symptoms. The TCR sequence derives from a woman in her forties or fifties with Graves' hyperthyroidism that later progressed to Graves' ophthalmopathy. Sequencing used blood.

The DNA for the CDR3 is TGTGCCAGCAGACAATCGGGACAGGGGGTCCCCTCCTACGAGCAGTACTTC. Its translation is CASRQSGQGVPSYEQYF. The chain carries TRBV27 and TRBJ2-7; 11 bases map to TRBD1. The CDR3 is made up of 17 amino acids. CDR1 and CDR2 from the germline V gene are MNHEY and SMNVEV (reference sequence). Trimming at V came to 6 bases and at J to 0 bases, leaving 10 bases not matched to a gene.